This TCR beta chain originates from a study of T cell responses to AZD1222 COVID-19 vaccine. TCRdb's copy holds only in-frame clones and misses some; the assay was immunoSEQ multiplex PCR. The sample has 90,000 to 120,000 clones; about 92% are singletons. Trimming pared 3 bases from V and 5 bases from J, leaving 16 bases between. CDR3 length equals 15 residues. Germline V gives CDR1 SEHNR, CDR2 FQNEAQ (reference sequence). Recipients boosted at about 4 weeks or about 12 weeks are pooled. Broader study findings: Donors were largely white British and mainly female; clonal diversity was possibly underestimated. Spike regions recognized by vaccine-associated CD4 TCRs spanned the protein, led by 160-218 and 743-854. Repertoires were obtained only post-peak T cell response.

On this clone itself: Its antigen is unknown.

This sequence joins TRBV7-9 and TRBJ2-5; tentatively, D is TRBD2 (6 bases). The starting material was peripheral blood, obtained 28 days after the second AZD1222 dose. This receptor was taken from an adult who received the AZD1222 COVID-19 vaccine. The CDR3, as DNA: TGTGCCAGCAGCTTGTTGGCGCGGGACGGGGAGACCCAGTACTTC. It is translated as CASSLLARDGETQYF. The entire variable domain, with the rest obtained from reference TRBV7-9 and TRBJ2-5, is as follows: DTGVSQNPRHKITKRGQNVTFRCDPISEHNRLYWYRQTLGQGPEFLTYFQNEAQLEKSRLLSDRFSAERPKGSFSTLEIQRTEQGDSAMYLCASSLLARDGETQYFGPGTRLLVL.